The present T cell receptor beta chain was sequenced within a study of Ad26.COV2.S vaccination and SARS-CoV-2 variants (dated by TCRdb to about 2021). With regard to the full study: Donors in the vaccine arm were drawn from COV1001, a multicentre, randomized, double-blind, placebo-controlled phase I-IIa trial testing Ad26.COV2.S in healthy adults. Ad26.COV2.S was administered intramuscularly at 5 x 10^10 or 1 x 10^11 viral particles, either as a single shot or as two shots given 56 days apart. The specificity and breadth of SARS-CoV-2-reactive T cell receptors after Ad26.COV2.S vaccination were assessed by TCRbeta repertoire sequencing. The TCR-sequenced set comprised approximately 30 samples: roughly 19 Ad26.COV2.S vaccine recipients, 5 placebo recipients and 8 SARS-CoV-2 convalescent individuals. Trial participants were randomized into five groups of five: low-dose or high-dose Ad26.COV2.S given once or twice, or placebo on both occasions. Throughout the experiments and outcome assessment, investigators stayed blinded to trial group allocation.

A note on this clone: Its antigen is still unknown. Base qualities are not recorded, but no much larger clone differs from it by a single base.

Beyond this particular receptor, the publication reports: Higher spike-specific TCR breadth was observed in Ad26.COV2.S recipients than in placebo recipients (P = 0.0014). Comparable non-spike TCR breadth was observed between vaccine and placebo recipients, consistent with only spike being contained in the vaccine. Comparing responses between vaccine doses or regimens was not something the study was powered to do. According to the authors, total T cell responses may have been underestimated by the TCR breadth and depth analyses. Substantial breadth of spike-specific CD8+ and CD4+ T cell responses was reported after vaccination.

Reading from cysteine to phenylalanine, the CDR3 counts 12 amino acids. Only CDR3 DNA is held: 36 bases, read in frame from base 1. Sequences KGHSH (CDR1) and LQKENI (CDR2) are obtained from the germline V gene. V and J lose 5 bases and 5 bases, and a span of 6 bases separates them. This specimen's treatment or condition label, interpreted: some 20 received Ad26.COV2.S at low or high dose, single or two shots; several received placebo; per-sample allocation not given. For vaccine and placebo recipients, the sequenced repertoires came from samples collected on day 63 after the first injection. In Cohort 1b, roughly 26 adults aged 18-55 years were enrolled at a single site in Boston, USA, between 29 July and 7 August 2020. Ad26.COV2.S consisted of a replication-incompetent adenovirus type 26 vector by which a prefusion-stabilized SARS-CoV-2 spike protein from the original Wuhan strain was expressed.

TCRbeta CDR3 regions were sequenced with the immunoSEQ Assay. After extraction, genomic DNA underwent amplification by bias-controlled multiplex PCR, followed by high-throughput sequencing. In the paper's pipeline: To quantify the absolute abundance of every unique TCRbeta CDR3 region, sequences were collapsed and filtered. T cell fraction was estimated by normalization of TCRbeta template counts to usable DNA, with usable DNA being measured through amplification of reference genes present in all nucleated cells. Repertoire TCRs were annotated as SARS-CoV-2-specific when V gene, CDR3 amino acid sequence and J gene were exactly matched to a known reactive TCR set. The reference SARS-CoV-2 TCR set came from MIRA and was filtered for enrichment in COVID-19-positive ImmuneCODE repertoires, removing public or cross-reactive TCRs. Using the MIRA antigens, annotated TCRs were further analysed by specific ORF or by position within an ORF. Breadth was defined as annotated unique rearrangements over total unique productive rearrangements; depth was the summed frequency of those rearrangements. TCR breadth was compared between groups using two-sided Wilcoxon rank-sum tests. Not all clones reach the TCRdb copy of this immuneACCESS table, which keeps in-frame sequences only. Checked studies attribute under half of the gap to unresolved V genes and leave the rest unexplained. V, J and clone size were drawn from that table, and D and trimming were deduced from the DNA. This sample lists approximately 420,000 clones; roughly nine tenths were detected once. The ten top clones hold under 3.5% of the sample.

Sequenced here: peripheral blood, sampled in a trial of Ad26.COV2.S vaccine versus placebo. The chain couples TRBV18 to TRBJ1-4; the D gene is unclear. The TCR comes from a person between 18 and 60 years old who received the Ad26.COV2.S COVID-19 vaccine or a placebo. The DNA sequence follows: TGTGCCAGCTCAGATTACAATGAAAAACTGTTTTTT. The translation is CASSDYNEKLFF.